The source of this T cell receptor (beta chain) is a study of T cell responses to AZD1222 COVID-19 vaccine. As for the study in general: Second-dose recipients at about 4 or about 12 weeks were treated as one pooled group. Findings and limits, study-wide: Only a handful of AZD1222 recipients, more than 5 in all, had baseline seropositivity. The CD4 TCRs associated with vaccination extended across spike and predominated at 160-218 and 743-854. White British donors predominated, females outnumbered males, and clonal diversity was possibly underestimated.

The CDR3 totals 15 residues. CDR1 is KGHDR, CDR2 SFDVKD, per germline. V gave up 6 bases and J gave up 6 bases, with 18 bases separating them. A single count supports this clone. The antigen is undetermined. Assay used: immunoSEQ multiplex PCR; TCRdb lists only in-frame clones, some missing. The sample has approximately 82,000 clones, around nine tenths seen once; the top ten hold about 5%. The sample was peripheral blood, taken on day 0 of AZD1222 vaccination. V is TRBV24-1 and J is TRBJ2-3; D perhaps matches TRBD2 (6 bases). The receptor's source is an adult in good health. The CDR3 sequence is CATSLASHPDDTQYF. CDR3 bases: TGTGCCACCAGTCTAGCGTCTCACCCTGACGATACGCAGTATTTT.